This TCR beta chain was captured by sequencing in a study of radiotherapy plus CTLA-4 blockade in lung cancer. Study information: Among all patients, roughly 17% showed objective responses, while 30% to 35% had disease control.

Trimming cost V 0 bases and J 0 bases, with 4 bases left between them. The CDR3 runs 14 residues. Germline-derived CDR1 and CDR2 are SGHKS and YYEKEE (reference sequence). Chemo-refractory metastatic non-small-cell lung cancer patients were treated with focal radiation plus CTLA-4 blockade with ipilimumab. Turning to this clone: The antigen remains unidentified.

Overall study findings and caveats: Radiotherapy plus ipilimumab was followed by expansion in blood of tumor-derived TCR clones. The best predictor of response was reported to be early blood T cell clone dynamics, with interferon-beta.

Sequenced by immunoSEQ multiplex PCR; TCRdb stores in-frame clones only, minus some. The table lists approximately 65,000 clones, 70% to 85% of them singletons. V gene TRBV5-5 combines with J gene TRBJ1-5, with D unresolved. The TCR comes from a human donor with non-small cell lung cancer who had a complete response to radiotherapy plus ipilimumab. This specimen was peripheral blood, taken from a patient treated with radiotherapy plus ipilimumab. The CDR3 DNA reads as TGTGCCAGCAGCTTGGACGGTAGCAATCAGCCCCAGCATTTT. It yields the protein CASSLDGSNQPQHF.